This TCR beta chain was found in a study of blood T cell repertoires in COVID-19. The overall study: Acute and convalescent COVID-19 specimens originated in the United States, Italy and Spain.

Per the authors' pipeline: For nucleated cells, counts were estimated from reference gene primer amplification. This table comes from immunoSEQ multiplex PCR, and its TCRdb copy is limited to in-frame clones, with some not included. V and J calls and clone size are as listed in that table; D and trimming were resolved from the DNA. The table records some 290,000 clones, about nine tenths of them present only once. The CDR3 is 18 residues long. Germline-derived CDR1 and CDR2 are SEHNR and FQNEAQ (reference sequence). Notes on this clone: At one of its ends the junction is not consistent with the germline gene, which may arise from a read error.

The J gene is TRBJ2-5, the V gene TRBV7-9, with 13 bases matching TRBD2. The specimen sequenced was PBMCs or T cells enriched from blood (not recorded which). The receptor was isolated from a young woman who had recovered from COVID-19. DNA of the CDR3: TGTGCCAGCAGCATAGCGGGACTAGCGGGGAGTTCTTGGGAGACCCAGTACTTC. Protein: CASSIAGLAGSSWETQYF.